One sample yielded the 31 T cell receptor beta chains listed below, sequenced in a study of T cells in Graves' hyperthyroidism and ophthalmopathy. Authors of the study amplified TCR beta CDR3 regions from RNA transcripts. HTBI primers were the set used in a first-round RT-PCR of the TCR CDR3. TCRdb reprocessed the multiplex PCR reads with MiXCR, giving one entry per CDR3 protein. The sample gives around 560,000 distinct CDR3 sequences, 16% of which show up once; about 18% is in the top ten. Sequences were obtained from blood. Receptors originate from a woman aged 18-29 years with Graves' hyperthyroidism.

This clonotype has a count of ten or more. J is TRBJ2-3 and V is TRBV6-4; 13 bases agree with TRBD2. The CDR3 loop spans 16 amino acids. Germline values: CDR1 MRHNA, CDR2 SNTAGT. V shed 3 bases, J shed 4 bases, and the junction held 4 bases outside the gene matches. The CDR3, as DNA: TGTGCCAGCAGTGAGACTAGCGGGGGGTCTCCAGATACGCAGTATTTT. It encodes CASSETSGGSPDTQYF.

On this clonotype: At one of its ends the junction is not consistent with the germline gene, which may arise from a read error. This chain uses TRBV30 with TRBJ2-5; D possibly corresponds to TRBD2 (5 bases). Germline values: CDR1 GTSNPN, CDR2 SVGIG (reference sequence). The CDR3 totals 11 residues. CDR3 sequence: CAGGLMETQCF. The CDR3 bases are TGTGCCGGCGGGCTGATGGAGACCCAGTGCTTC.

This clonotype appeared many times. The gene calls are TRBV12-3 or TRBV12-4 and TRBJ2-7; 7 bases are shared with TRBD2. The V gene end was trimmed by 3 bases and the J gene end by 2 bases; junction bases not matched to a gene: 7. CDR3 size: 15 residues. The CDR3: CASSFEASGPYEQYF. CDR3 DNA sequence: TGTGCCAGCAGTTTTGAGGCTAGCGGTCCCTACGAGCAGTACTTC.

This clonotype was seen repeatedly, ten times or more. This chain links TRBV2 with TRBJ1-6; no definite D call. The germline V gene encodes CDR1 SNHLY and CDR2 FYNNEI. Between the trimmed V and J ends, which lost 0 bases and 14 bases, there was a span of 5 bases. The CDR3 sequence is 11 residues long. The CDR3 DNA sequence: TGTGCCAGCAGTGAAGCGCGGGCCCTCCACTTT. It translates to CASSEARALHF.

This chain joins TRBV6-2 or TRBV6-3 and TRBJ1-4, with D unresolved. Germline V CDR1 and CDR2: MNHEY, SVGEGT. Trimming cost V 5 bases and J 0 bases, with 4 bases left between them. CDR3 size: 13 residues. Written as DNA, the CDR3 is TGTGCCAGCAGTACCTCAACTAATGAAAAACTGTTTTTT. Its translation is CASSTSTNEKLFF.

This clonotype was seen ten or more times. J is TRBJ1-6 and V is TRBV7-2; 7 bases map to TRBD1. The germline V gene has CDR1 SGHTA and CDR2 FQGNSA. There are 15 residues in the CDR3. J was trimmed by 14 bases and V by 0 bases; bases with no gene match: 10. Here the CDR3 DNA reads TGTGCCAGCAGCTTAGCGGTAGACAGGGTTGTCTCCCTCCACTTT. It is translated as CASSLAVDRVVSLHF.

The chain has TRBV7-8 and TRBJ2-1; 9 bases fit TRBD1. V was pared by 3 bases and J by 0 bases, with 21 bases of the junction left unmatched. In germline, CDR1 is SGHVS, CDR2 FQNEAQ. This CDR3 comprises 22 residues. In DNA form, the CDR3 reads TGTGCCAGCAGCTTCGTTAGAAGGGGGACAGGGTGGAGAGCGGGCTCCTACAATGAGCAGTTCTTC. This encodes CASSFVRRGTGWRAGSYNEQFF.

V gene TRBV20-1 combines with J gene TRBJ1-4; 9 bases align to TRBD1. The ends lost 1 base at V and 8 bases at J; junction bases unmatched: 2. Germline values: CDR1 DFQATT, CDR2 SNEGSKA (reference sequence). The CDR3 is 13 amino acids. CDR3 residues: CSARGTGDEKLFF. CDR3 DNA: TGCAGTGCTAGAGGGACAGGGGACGAAAAACTGTTTTTT.

The chain uses TRBV5-4 and TRBJ2-3; D possibly matches TRBD1 or TRBD2 (5 bases each). Germline CDR1 reads SGHNT; CDR2 reads YYREEE (reference sequence). Deletions cut 3 bases from V and 0 bases from J, with 14 bases between. The CDR3 runs to 16 residues. The CDR3 is CASSSRDQPSTDTQYF. The CDR3 DNA reads as TGTGCCAGCAGCTCCCGGGACCAACCTAGCACAGATACGCAGTATTTT.

This clonotype has a handful of counts. This chain connects TRBV12-3 or TRBV12-4 to TRBJ2-5, with 7 bases identical to TRBD2. After removal of 7 bases from V and 4 bases from J, the junction contained 12 bases not matched to a gene. The CDR3 sequence is 15 residues long. CDR3 amino acids: CASTYAGVPPETQYF. CDR3 coding DNA: TGTGCCAGCACCTATGCGGGGGTCCCCCCAGAGACCCAGTACTTC.

V is TRBV5-6 and J is TRBJ1-5, with D possibly matching TRBD1 (5 bases). V dropped 4 bases and J dropped 3 bases, with 11 bases sitting between them. The CDR3 is 14 amino acids. The germline gives CDR1 SGHDT, CDR2 YYEEEE. CDR3 protein: CASSTGPTNQPQHF. The CDR3 DNA is TGTGCCAGCAGCACGGGACCCACCAATCAGCCCCAGCATTTT.

This clonotype has just a few counts. The chain couples TRBV27 to TRBJ2-7; the D is unclear. CDR3 length: 16 residues. Trimming pared 1 base from V and 0 bases from J, leaving 13 bases between. Germline CDR1 reads MNHEY; CDR2 reads SMNVEV (reference sequence). The CDR3 DNA sequence: TGTGCCAGCAGTTTATTTGGCAGATTAAGCTCCTACGAGCAGTACTTC. It translates to CASSLFGRLSSYEQYF.

The J gene is TRBJ1-1, the V gene TRBV20-1; 7 bases are a match to TRBD1. The J segment lost 0 bases and the V segment lost 6 bases, leaving 4 bases of the junction unmatched. This CDR3 comprises 13 residues. The germline V gene encodes CDR1 DFQATT and CDR2 SNEGSKA (reference sequence). As DNA, the CDR3 is TGCAGTGCAACCGGGACAGTGAACACTGAAGCTTTCTTT. Residues: CSATGTVNTEAFF.

This clonotype was observed a few times. The chain couples TRBV5-4 to TRBJ2-5; weak D call: TRBD1 (6 bases). Trimming removed 7 bases at V and 2 bases at J, with 18 bases between. The CDR3 contains 15 residues. The germline V gene has CDR1 SGHNT and CDR2 YYREEE (reference sequence). In nucleotides, the CDR3 is TGTGCCAGCCGGGATAATTGGGACACACAAGAGACCCAGTACTTC. Translated: CASRDNWDTQETQYF.

This clonotype was seen repeatedly, ten times or more. V and J are TRBV3-1 and TRBJ2-7; 8 nucleotides align to TRBD1. With 3 bases clipped from V and 0 bases from J, the junction kept 10 bases outside the gene matches. The length of the CDR3 is 17 residues. CDR1 is LGHDT, CDR2 YNNKEL, per germline (reference sequence). The CDR3 reads CASSQRSRTGSSYEQYF. The CDR3 DNA follows: TGTGCCAGCAGCCAGCGGTCTAGGACAGGGAGCTCCTACGAGCAGTACTTC.

For this clonotype: One junction end disagrees with the germline gene, perhaps due to a read error. V usage is TRBV13 and J usage is TRBJ1-6; TRBD1 might be the D (5 bases). This CDR3 has 16 residues. Per germline, CDR1 PRHDT and CDR2 FYEKMQ (reference sequence). This CDR3 reads CASSLEGALNNSPRHF. Written as DNA, the CDR3 is TGTGCCAGCAGCTTAGAAGGGGCTCTTAATAATTCACCCCGCCACTTT. Full variable domain (missing parts from reference TRBV13 and TRBJ1-6): AAGVIQSPRHLIKEKRETATLKCYPIPRHDTVYWYQQGPGQDPQFLISFYEKMQSDKGSIPDRFSAQQFSDYHSELNMSSLELGDSALYFCASSLEGALNNSPRHFGNGTRLTVT.

The V and J genes are TRBV5-4 and TRBJ1-1, with no clear D. Germline V gene data show CDR1 as SGHNT and CDR2 as YYREEE (reference sequence). Trimming removed 2 bases at V and 11 bases at J, with 13 bases between. The CDR3 extends over 12 amino acids. CDR3 sequence reads: CASSFSGNTAFF. DNA of the CDR3: TGTGCCAGCAGCTTCTCCGGAAATACGGCTTTCTTT.

About this clonotype: This clone may be a read error of a much larger clone one base away. This chain links TRBV6-8 with TRBJ2-5; 14 positions agree with TRBD2. The V gene's germline CDR1 is MNHGY and CDR2 SAAAGT. The CDR3 sequence is 15 residues long. CDR3 bases: TGTGTCAGCAGTTGGACTAGCGGGGGGCAAGAGACCCAGTACTTC. Translation: CVSSWTSGGQETQYF.

This clonotype was observed at least ten times. V and J are TRBV2 and TRBJ2-7, with 10 bases fitting TRBD1. V shed 8 bases and J 6 bases; nucleotides not matched to a gene: 7. CDR1 and CDR2 (germline): SNHLY, FYNNEI. The CDR3 is made up of 13 amino acids. CDR3 in DNA: TGTGCCAGCGACCGGGACAGGGGAGGCGAGCAGTACTTC. Translation: CASDRDRGGEQYF.

This clonotype was recorded many times. This chain joins TRBV12-3 or TRBV12-4 and TRBJ2-1; 10 nucleotides match TRBD1. This CDR3 spans 14 amino acids. With 8 bases clipped from V and 2 bases from J, the junction kept 3 bases outside the gene matches. The CDR3 is CASHGTGAYNEQFF. DNA of the CDR3: TGTGCCAGCCACGGGACAGGGGCCTACAATGAGCAGTTCTTC.

Details on this clonotype: Just one base apart from a much larger clone, this may be a read error. The V and J genes are TRBV3-1 and TRBJ1-2; D not certain. Germline V lookup: CDR1 LGHDT, CDR2 YNNKEL (reference sequence). The CDR3 covers 14 residues. The CDR3 sequence: CTSSQGRVNYGYTF. The CDR3 DNA sequence: TGTACCAGCAGCCAAGGGCGGGTTAACTATGGCTACACCTTC.

This clonotype was counted ten times or more. The chain joins TRBV5-1 to TRBJ2-7; 13 bases are a match to TRBD2. Germline lookup yields CDR1 SGHRS and CDR2 YFSETQ. V trimming: 4 bases; J trimming: 6 bases; junction bases outside the gene matches: 10. The CDR3 consists of 16 residues. Written as DNA, the CDR3 is TGCGCCAGCAGCCTGGACGGACTAGCGGGAGATGTCGAGCAGTACTTC. The encoded protein is CASSLDGLAGDVEQYF.

This clonotype has more than one count but fewer than ten. The rearrangement links TRBV18 to TRBJ2-7; 12 positions match TRBD1. CDR1 and CDR2 from the germline V gene are KGHSH and LQKENI. The J segment lost 6 bases and the V segment lost 3 bases, leaving 6 bases of the junction unmatched. The CDR3 length is 15 residues. CDR3 nucleotide sequence: TGTGCCAGCTCACCGGGGACAGGGGGCTTTGGCGAGCAGTACTTC. Its translation is CASSPGTGGFGEQYF.

This sequence joins TRBV11-2 and TRBJ1-5, with D unclear. Trimming removed 7 bases from V and 4 bases from J, with 8 bases in between. Germline-derived CDR1 and CDR2 are SGHAT and FQNNGV. This CDR3 has 12 amino acids. The CDR3, as DNA: TGTGCCAGCACCCTGGGAAATCAGCCCCAGCATTTT. Residues: CASTLGNQPQHF.

The chain has TRBV7-8 and TRBJ1-5; D ambiguous. Trimming shortened V by 3 bases and J by 4 bases, and 10 bases separated the two germline ends. This CDR3 contains 14 residues. Germline V CDR1 and CDR2: SGHVS, FQNEAQ. The CDR3 spells CASSLDPKNQPQHF. The CDR3 nucleotides are TGTGCCAGCAGCTTGGATCCGAAAAATCAGCCCCAGCATTTT.

This clonotype was seen just once. The chain employs TRBV11-2 and TRBJ2-1; 8 nucleotides align to TRBD2. The V gene end was trimmed by 6 bases and the J gene end by 6 bases; junction bases not matched to a gene: 7. The CDR3 consists of 14 residues. CDR1 and CDR2 (germline): SGHAT, FQNNGV. The CDR3 nucleotides read TGTGCCAGCAGACTTAGCGGGACCCTCAATGAGCAGTTCTTC. It encodes CASRLSGTLNEQFF. Using reference TRBV11-2 and TRBJ2-1 for the parts outside the CDR3, the full variable domain is EAGVAQSPRYKIIEKRQSVAFWCNPISGHATLYWYQQILGQGPKLLIQFQNNGVVDDSQLPKDRFSAERLKGVDSTLKIQPAKLEDSAVYLCASRLSGTLNEQFFGPGTRLTVL.

This clonotype showed up many times. V is TRBV30 and J is TRBJ2-1; TRBD2 matches 10 bases. Germline V gene sequence: CDR1 GTSNPN, CDR2 SVGIG (reference sequence). After removal of 2 bases from V and 3 bases from J, the junction contained 4 bases not matched to a gene. This CDR3 has 15 amino acids. CDR3 protein: CAWSFLAGDYNEQFF. CDR3 nucleotide sequence: TGTGCCTGGAGTTTCCTAGCGGGGGACTACAATGAGCAGTTCTTC.

This clonotype was picked up a small number of times. J is TRBJ1-2 and V is TRBV24-1; the D gene is possibly TRBD1 (6 bases). This CDR3 has 13 amino acids. V lost 5 bases and J lost 6, with 12 bases in between. From germline, CDR1 is KGHDR and CDR2 SFDVKD. The CDR3 region has the DNA TGTGCCACCAGTGTCCCGGGGGCGGATGGCTACACCTTC. Translated: CATSVPGADGYTF.

In this sample, this clonotype turned up many times. The chain recombines TRBV20-1 with TRBJ2-3; 11 positions match TRBD2. The V and J ends lost 3 bases and 5 bases, in that order; junction bases with no gene match: 4. The CDR3 is made up of 14 amino acids. Germline V gene lookup returns CDR1 DFQATT and CDR2 SNEGSKA (reference sequence). CDR3: CSASFGTSGDTQYF. The CDR3 nucleotides read TGCAGTGCTAGTTTTGGGACTAGCGGAGATACGCAGTATTTT.

This clonotype was seen more than once but under ten times. The chain employs TRBV6-1 and TRBJ1-4, with D unresolved. This CDR3 region has 10 residues. In germline, CDR1 is MNHNS, CDR2 SASEGT. The V gene lost 11 bases and the J gene lost 8 bases, with 9 bases spanning the gap. The CDR3 loop reads CAGRTEKLFF. The CDR3 nucleotides are TGTGCCGGACGGACGGAAAAACTGTTTTTT.

The J gene is TRBJ2-7, the V gene TRBV2; TRBD1 might be the D (6 bases). Trimming took off 0 bases at V and 4 bases at J, with 10 bases between the two ends. The CDR3 covers 14 residues. CDR1 is SNHLY and CDR2 is FYNNEI in the germline V gene. The CDR3 coding sequence is TGTGCCAGCAGTGAAGCGGGGGCCGGTTACGAGCAGTACTTC. Translating it yields CASSEAGAGYEQYF.